Sequencing of this T cell receptor beta chain was carried out in a study of cytomegalovirus exposure and HLA in healthy donors. Study-level points and caveats: The classifier reportedly diagnosed cytomegalovirus status with high sensitivity and specificity. A later analysis found that most CMV-associated TCR beta chains appeared HLA-restricted. It was in a later analysis that TCR association rates were seen to vary by HLA locus, highest for DRB1 and lowest for HLA-C. Specificity of a few CMV-associated chains for CMV antigens was verified in vitro.

This clone appeared a few times. Its target is not known. Per the germline V gene, CDR1 is SQVTM and CDR2 is ANQGSEA. The V segment lost 4 bases and the J segment 0 bases; nucleotides outside the gene matches: 3. The CDR3 length is 15 residues. The study ran its PCR with 60 Vbeta and 13 Jbeta primers. The method was immunoSEQ multiplex PCR; TCRdb's version includes in-frame clones alone and lacks a portion of them. The sample consists of 120,000 to 150,000 clones, 60% to 80% of them appearing once. Sequenced material: PBMCs. The chain is built from TRBV29-1 and TRBJ2-6; TRBD2 matches at 7 bases. The sequence came from a male donor in good health and CMV-seronegative. The CDR3 DNA is TGCAGCGTTGCCGGGGAGGGCTCTGGGGCCAACGTCCTGACTTTC. It codes for CSVAGEGSGANVLTF.